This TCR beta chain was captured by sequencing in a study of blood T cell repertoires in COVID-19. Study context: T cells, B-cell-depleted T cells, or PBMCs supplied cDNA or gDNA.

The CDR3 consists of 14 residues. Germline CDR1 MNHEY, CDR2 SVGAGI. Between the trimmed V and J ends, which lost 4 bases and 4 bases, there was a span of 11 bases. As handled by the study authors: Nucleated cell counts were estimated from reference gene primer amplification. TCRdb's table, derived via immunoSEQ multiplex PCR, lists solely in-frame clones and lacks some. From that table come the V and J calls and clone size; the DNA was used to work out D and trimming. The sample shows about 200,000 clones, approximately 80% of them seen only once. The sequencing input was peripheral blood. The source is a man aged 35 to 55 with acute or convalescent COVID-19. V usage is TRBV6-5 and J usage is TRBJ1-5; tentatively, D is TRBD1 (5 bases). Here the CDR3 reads CASSLQVGNQPQHF. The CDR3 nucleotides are TGTGCCAGCAGTTTACAGGTTGGGAATCAGCCCCAGCATTTT.